This passage covers 20 T cell receptor beta chains from one sample sequenced in a study of neurological immune-mediated disorders. Using its own MiXCR run on the 5' RACE reads, TCRdb lists one record per CDR3 protein. The repertoire consists of over 60,000 distinct CDR3 sequences, with 4% to 6% occurring once and the leading ten covering 3% to 4%. Material: PBMCs. These receptors all stem from a woman in her forties or fifties with multiple sclerosis.

The chain uses TRBV7-8 and TRBJ1-4, with unresolved D. CDR3 size: 14 residues. Trimming left V 0 bases short and J 8 bases short, with 10 bases between. The germline CDR1 and CDR2 sequences are SGHVS and FQNEAQ. CDR3 bases: TGTGCCAGCAGCTTAGCGCGGTCTAGAGAAAAACTGTTTTTT. It specifies CASSLARSREKLFF.

This clonotype was picked up many times. The rearrangement uses TRBV5-1 and TRBJ1-1; unclear D gene. V shed 7 bases and J shed 1 base, with 11 bases lying between them. CDR1 SGHRS and CDR2 YFSETQ come from the germline V gene. The CDR3 is 13 amino acids. The CDR3 region has the DNA TGCGCCAGCCACTATCCAGAGAACACTGAAGCTTTCTTT. Encoded protein: CASHYPENTEAFF.

The V and J genes are TRBV14 and TRBJ2-3; unclear D gene. Germline V gene sequence: CDR1 SGHDN, CDR2 FVKESK. The CDR3 sequence is 13 residues long. The V end lost 4 bases, the J end lost 3 bases, and 8 bases lay between the germline ends. In DNA form, the CDR3 reads TGTGCCAGCAGCCTAATAGGAACAGATACGCAGTATTTT. Protein product: CASSLIGTDTQYF.

This clonotype was detected ten times or more. The chain has TRBV7-2 and TRBJ2-1, with 12 nucleotides matching TRBD2. Germline CDR1 SGHTA, CDR2 FQGNSA. V was clipped by 2 bases and J by 5 bases; unmatched bases: 4. The CDR3 contains 16 residues. The CDR3 loop reads CASSLYGLAGNNEQFF. The CDR3 region has the DNA TGTGCCAGCAGCTTATACGGACTAGCGGGGAACAATGAGCAGTTCTTC.

Ten or more counts support this clonotype. The CDR3 is CASSPSPLEQFF. The CDR3 DNA is TGTGCCAGCAGCCCCTCCCCTCTAGAGCAGTTCTTC. This rearrangement joins TRBV12-3 or TRBV12-4 to TRBJ2-1; no clear D gene. V gave up 6 bases and J gave up 10 bases, with 13 bases separating them. CDR3 length: 12 amino acids.

This clonotype was seen repeatedly, ten times or more. V usage is TRBV5-1 and J usage is TRBJ2-7; maybe TRBD1 (6 bases). Germline assignment: CDR1 SGHRS and CDR2 YFSETQ. This CDR3 comprises 17 residues. V was shortened by 2 bases and J by 0 bases, with 18 bases between the two germline ends. The CDR3 loop reads CASSLGGPSVSSYEQYV. In DNA, the CDR3 is TGCGCCAGCAGCTTAGGGGGTCCCAGTGTTAGCTCCTACGAGCAGTACGTC.

This clonotype was counted ten times or more. This rearrangement joins TRBV4-1 to TRBJ2-1; D is unclear. This CDR3 comprises 15 residues. Germline loops: CDR1 MGHRA, CDR2 YSYEKL. Trimming removed 1 base from V and 14 bases from J, with 21 bases in between. In DNA form, the CDR3 reads TGCGCCAGCAGCCAAGTTTCCCCGAGGCCAGATAGTAAGTTCTTC. Amino acids: CASSQVSPRPDSKFF.

This clonotype was picked up many times. This chain uses TRBV28 with TRBJ2-3; D unclear. V was pared by 5 bases and J by 4 bases, with 13 bases between. The germline V gene encodes CDR1 MDHEN and CDR2 SYDVKM. The CDR3 covers 14 residues. CDR3 residues: CASSPSFQADTQYF. In DNA form, the CDR3 reads TGTGCCAGCAGTCCATCTTTTCAGGCAGATACGCAGTATTTT.

This clonotype was found a few times. One end of the junction is discordant with germline, which a read error may explain. This chain links TRBV6-6 with TRBJ1-6; TRBD1 aligns across 10 bases. The CDR3 runs to 19 residues. CDR1 and CDR2 (germline): MNHNY, SVGAGI (reference sequence). In nucleotides, the CDR3 is TGTGCCAGCAGTAGCGGACAGGGGGGAACAAGCTCCTATAATTCACCCCTCAACTTT. It codes for CASSSGQGGTSSYNSPLNF.

This clonotype was recorded many times. The J gene is TRBJ2-3, the V gene TRBV4-2; 7 bases match TRBD2. The CDR3 sequence is 15 residues long. V shed 0 bases and J 0 bases; nucleotides not matched to a gene: 0. Germline CDR1 LGHNA, CDR2 YNFKEQ. CDR3 nucleotide sequence: TGTGCCAGCAGCCAAGAAGCGGGGAGCACAGATACGCAGTATTTT. This translates into CASSQEAGSTDTQYF.

The chain recombines TRBV29-1 with TRBJ1-1; no definite D call. This CDR3 spans 10 amino acids. V gave up 6 bases and J gave up 11 bases, with 13 bases separating them. Germline lookup yields CDR1 SQVTM and CDR2 ANQGSEA. CDR3 protein: CSVRLDRAFF. CDR3 nucleotide sequence: TGCAGCGTCCGCCTAGATCGGGCTTTCTTT.

This clonotype occurred many times. This chain uses TRBV29-1 with TRBJ2-2, with D possibly TRBD2 on 6 matching bases. Trimming pared 4 bases from V and 2 bases from J, leaving 8 bases between. Germline V gives CDR1 SQVTM, CDR2 ANQGSEA. CDR3 length: 13 residues. The CDR3 loop reads CSVGRGNTGELFF. CDR3 nucleotides: TGCAGCGTTGGGCGGGGAAACACCGGGGAGCTGTTTTTT.

There are many counts of this clonotype. The V call is TRBV18, the J call TRBJ2-6; TRBD1 agrees at 9 bases. Trimming at V came to 3 bases and at J to 1 base, leaving 7 bases not matched to a gene. The CDR3 consists of 18 residues. Looked up from germline, CDR1 is KGHSH and CDR2 is LQKENI. CDR3 loop: CASSPWTGVRSGANVLTF. CDR3 DNA sequence: TGTGCCAGCTCACCTTGGACAGGGGTCCGGTCTGGGGCCAACGTCCTGACTTTC.

This clonotype was counted many times. The chain uses TRBV20-1 and TRBJ2-5; D tentatively reads TRBD1 or TRBD2 (5 bases each). CDR1 and CDR2 from the germline V gene are DFQATT and SNEGSKA (reference sequence). The V end lost 3 bases, the J end lost 0 bases, and 8 bases lay between the germline ends. The CDR3 totals 13 residues. CDR3: CSARGPNQETQYF. As DNA, the CDR3 is TGCAGTGCTAGGGGACCGAACCAAGAGACCCAGTACTTC.

This clonotype was recorded many times. V gene TRBV11-1 combines with J gene TRBJ1-5, with D perhaps matching TRBD1 (5 bases). This CDR3 has 16 residues. Germline V CDR1 and CDR2: SGHAT, FQDESV (reference sequence). The V end lost 2 bases, the J end lost 3 bases, and 14 bases lay between the germline ends. The CDR3 nucleotides are TGTGCCAGCAGCTTAATCCTGGGGCACAACAATCAGCCCCAGCATTTT. Protein product: CASSLILGHNNQPQHF.

Ten or more counts support this clonotype. This chain connects TRBV6-2 or TRBV6-3 to TRBJ1-5; D is undetermined. This CDR3 spans 15 amino acids. V lost 6 bases and J lost 3, with 15 bases in between. Germline V gene sequence: CDR1 MNHEY, CDR2 SVGEGT. The CDR3 region has the DNA TGTGCCAGCAGCTGGTTAGGAGGAGTCAATCAGCCCCAGCATTTT. Translated: CASSWLGGVNQPQHF.

This clonotype appeared many times. The V and J genes are TRBV29-1 and TRBJ1-5, with a weak D call TRBD1 (6 bases). Germline lookup yields CDR1 SQVTM and CDR2 ANQGSEA. The CDR3 is 14 amino acids. V shed 4 bases and J shed 6 bases, with 16 bases lying between them. In DNA form, the CDR3 reads TGCAGCGTTGGGGAGGGGGGATTAAGTCAGCCCCAGCATTTT. Protein sequence: CSVGEGGLSQPQHF.

This clonotype has ten or more counts. This chain joins TRBV2 and TRBJ1-3; no clear D. Germline CDR1 SNHLY, CDR2 FYNNEI. Trimming left V 4 bases short and J 0 bases short, with 1 base between. CDR3 length equals 12 residues. The CDR3: CASSASGNTIYF. The CDR3 nucleotides are TGTGCCAGCAGTGCCTCTGGAAACACCATATATTTT.

This clonotype was recorded many times. The genes are TRBV6-4 and TRBJ2-1; 8 nucleotides agree with TRBD2. This CDR3 has 15 amino acids. The germline V gene has CDR1 MRHNA and CDR2 SNTAGT. With V trimmed by 2 bases and J by 4 bases, 4 bases remained unmatched. The CDR3 coding sequence is TGTGCCAGCAGTGACGGCTTAGCGGGGTACAATGAGCAGTTCTTC. This encodes CASSDGLAGYNEQFF.

Details on this clonotype: An end of the junction differs from the germline gene, which may be a read error. The chain has TRBV29-1 and TRBJ1-5; possibly TRBD1 for D (6 bases). CDR1 SQVTM and CDR2 ANQGSEA come from the germline V gene. The CDR3 is 13 residues long. The CDR3 region is CSVGLQGGQPQNF. CDR3 DNA: TGCAGCGTTGGATTACAGGGAGGTCAGCCCCAGAATTTT.